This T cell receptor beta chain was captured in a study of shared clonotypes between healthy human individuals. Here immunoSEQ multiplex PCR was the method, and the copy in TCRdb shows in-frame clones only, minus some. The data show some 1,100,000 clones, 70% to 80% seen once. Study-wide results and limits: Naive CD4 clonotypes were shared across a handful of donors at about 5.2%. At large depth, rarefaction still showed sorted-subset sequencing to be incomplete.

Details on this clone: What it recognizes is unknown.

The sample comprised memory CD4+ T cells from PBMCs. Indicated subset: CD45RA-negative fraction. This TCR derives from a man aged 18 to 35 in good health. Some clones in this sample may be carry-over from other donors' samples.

CDR3 residues: CASSLQADTEAFF. The CDR3 DNA sequence: TGCGCCAGCTCCCTTCAGGCGGACACTGAAGCTTTCTTT. This chain joins TRBV5-1 and TRBJ1-1; D remains ambiguous. This CDR3 has 13 residues. In germline, CDR1 is SGHRS, CDR2 YFSETQ. V dropped 7 bases and J dropped 3 bases, with 13 bases sitting between them.